Listed here are 11 T cell receptor beta chains from one sample, sequenced in a study of blood T cell repertoires in COVID-19. TCRdb's copy holds only in-frame clones and misses some; the assay was immunoSEQ multiplex PCR. The sample includes about 130,000 clones, about 79% of them seen just once. The specimen was peripheral blood. The receptors derive from a woman aged 80 or over with acute or convalescent COVID-19.

This chain joins TRBV10-3 and TRBJ1-6; D is perhaps TRBD1 (5 bases). The length of the CDR3 is 13 residues. The V gene's germline CDR1 is ENHRY and CDR2 SYGVKD. The V gene lost 6 bases and the J gene lost 5 bases, with 8 bases spanning the gap. The CDR3 region is CAIRVTDNSPLHF. In nucleotides, the CDR3 is TGTGCCATCAGGGTGACAGATAATTCACCCCTCCACTTT.

The gene calls are TRBV27 and TRBJ2-3; TRBD1 matches 7 bases. With V trimmed by 6 bases and J by 5 bases, 8 bases remained unmatched. Germline V gene sequence: CDR1 MNHEY, CDR2 SMNVEV (reference sequence). There are 14 residues in the CDR3. The CDR3 is CASSSQGWGDTQYF. CDR3 DNA: TGTGCCAGCAGCTCACAGGGGTGGGGAGATACGCAGTATTTT.

The chain has TRBV9 and TRBJ2-1; TRBD2 aligns across 8 bases. V trimming: 0 bases; J trimming: 10 bases; junction bases outside the gene matches: 12. Germline V gene sequence: CDR1 SGDLS, CDR2 YYNGEE. The CDR3 is 16 residues long. CDR3: CASSVGGGGLGREQFF. The DNA of the CDR3 is TGTGCCAGCAGCGTAGGAGGCGGGGGGCTCGGCAGAGAGCAGTTCTTC.

The chain carries TRBV19 and TRBJ2-3; D unresolved. V shed 3 bases and J shed 4 bases, with 14 bases lying between them. There are 15 residues in the CDR3. The germline gives CDR1 LNHDA, CDR2 SQIVND (reference sequence). This CDR3 reads CASSIGGGFSDTQYF. The DNA for the CDR3 is TGTGCCAGTAGTATTGGCGGCGGTTTTTCAGATACGCAGTATTTT.

The chain joins TRBV6-6 to TRBJ1-1; weak D call: TRBD1 (5 bases). CDR3 size: 16 residues. Between the trimmed V and J ends, which lost 2 bases and 4 bases, there was a span of 17 bases. Germline loops: CDR1 MNHNY, CDR2 SVGAGI (reference sequence). The CDR3 sequence: CASSYRGLEGITEAFF. Written as DNA, the CDR3 is TGTGCCAGCAGTTACCGCGGCCTGGAGGGGATCACTGAAGCTTTCTTT.

This sequence joins TRBV6-4 and TRBJ2-2, with a weak D call TRBD1 (5 bases). There are 16 residues in the CDR3. The germline V gene has CDR1 MRHNA and CDR2 SNTAGT. V lost 4 bases and J lost 1, with 13 bases in between. CDR3 nucleotides: TGTGCCAGCAGTGTAAATGGTCAGGGGAACACCGGGGAGCTGTTTTTT. Its protein is CASSVNGQGNTGELFF.

V usage is TRBV6-5 and J usage is TRBJ1-3; D is perhaps TRBD1 (6 bases). Germline V gene sequence: CDR1 MNHEY, CDR2 SVGAGI. The CDR3 spans 12 residues. The CDR3 DNA sequence: TGTGCAGTGGGGGCCCATGGAAACACCATATATTTT. Translating it yields CAVGAHGNTIYF.

The chain couples TRBV4-2 to TRBJ2-5, with 12 bases matching TRBD2. Looked up from germline, CDR1 is LGHNA and CDR2 is YNFKEQ. V dropped 0 bases and J dropped 4; count of bases not matched to a gene: 9. There are 18 residues in the CDR3. The CDR3 nucleotides are TGTGCCAGCAGCCAAGAACTAGCGGGGGGATTCGCTGCAGAGACCCAGTACTTC. It codes for CASSQELAGGFAAETQYF.

This clone has just a few counts. The gene calls are TRBV7-2 and TRBJ1-5; no clear D. Germline V CDR1 and CDR2: SGHTA, FQGNSA. Trimming took off 2 bases at V and 2 bases at J, with 13 bases between the two ends. This CDR3 has 16 residues. This chain's CDR3 is CASSLRAFGGNQPQHF. In nucleotides, the CDR3 is TGTGCCAGCAGCTTACGGGCCTTCGGGGGCAATCAGCCCCAGCATTTT.

This chain connects TRBV3-1 (or the pseudogene TRBV3-2) to TRBJ1-1; D gene uncertain. Trimming shortened V by 4 bases and J by 2 bases, and 11 bases separated the two germline ends. Germline values: CDR1 LGHDT, CDR2 YNNKEL (reference sequence). The CDR3 consists of 14 residues. The DNA for the CDR3 is TGTGCCAGCAGCCCCGGACTCCTAAACACTGAAGCTTTCTTT. Protein product: CASSPGLLNTEAFF.

The chain couples TRBV4-2 to TRBJ1-2; D ambiguous. With 1 base removed from V and 7 bases from J, the gap between germline ends came to 13 bases. This CDR3 has 14 amino acids. The germline CDR1 and CDR2 sequences are LGHNA and YNFKEQ. The CDR3 here is CASSQGLPPGGYTF. As DNA, the CDR3 is TGTGCCAGCAGCCAAGGCCTCCCGCCGGGTGGCTACACCTTC.